This is a list of T cell receptor beta chains from one sample in a study of regulatory T cells in long-lasting Graves disease. One entry per CDR3 protein results from TCRdb running MiXCR on the multiplex PCR reads. The sample yields approximately 360,000 distinct CDR3 sequences, 10% to 15% seen once. These data also featured in a second study, about T cells in Graves' hyperthyroidism and ophthalmopathy.

This sample comprised peripheral blood mononuclear cells (PBMCs), obtained at new diagnosis, from a patient treated with antithyroid drugs. Receptors were obtained from a woman younger than 30 with Graves disease. Each CDR3 is given with its conserved first and last residue. The D gene is left open where the match is weak. Rows give clone size only sometimes, using once, few, many, or a class for an expanded clone.

>TRBV28|TRBD2|TRBJ2-3|NA
CASSLFAGGTDTQYF
TGTGCCAGCAGTTTATTTGCGGGGGGCACAGATACGCAGTATTTT
>TRBV12-3/TRBV12-4|NA|TRBJ2-2|many
CASSLRQIVTGELFF
TGTGCCAGCAGTTTAAGACAGATAGTCACCGGGGAGCTGTTTTTT
>TRBV20-1|TRBD2|TRBJ2-2|few
CSAFLGGRHGGELFF
TGCAGTGCTTTCCTGGGCGGGAGGCACGGCGGGGAGCTGTTTTTT
>TRBV6-2/TRBV6-3|NA|TRBJ2-7|many
CASSYSIDTEAVNFYEQYF
TGTGCCAGCAGTTACTCGATCGACACAGAGGCTGTAAATTTCTACGAGCAGTACTTC
>TRBV7-2|NA|TRBJ1-2|many
CASSSFGRNGYTF
TGTGCCAGCAGCTCCTTTGGAAGGAATGGCTACACCTTC
>TRBV5-1|NA|TRBJ1-2|NA
CTSSLAAGLGNGYTF
TGCACCAGCAGCTTGGCGGCAGGGCTAGGGAATGGCTACACCTTC
>TRBV12-3/TRBV12-4|NA|TRBJ1-1|many
CASTTQVDSEAFF
TGTGCCAGCACTACACAGGTCGACTCTGAAGCTTTCTTT
>TRBV18|TRBD1|TRBJ1-1|many
CASSPGQGRTEAFF
TGTGCCAGCTCACCGGGACAGGGGAGGACTGAAGCTTTCTTT
>TRBV29-1|NA|TRBJ2-1|NA
CTSIGLYNEQFF
TGCACCTCCATAGGCCTTTACAATGAGCAGTTCTTC
>TRBV7-9|NA|TRBJ1-3|few
CASSAGTASGNTIYF
TGTGCCAGCAGCGCGGGGACCGCTTCTGGAAACACCATATATTTT
>TRBV28|NA|TRBJ2-7|few
CASSVVNEQYF
TGTGCCAGCAGTGTGGTGAACGAGCAGTACTTC
>TRBV6-6|NA|TRBJ2-5|many
CASSYSMGIQETQYF
TGTGCCAGCAGTTACTCGATGGGAATCCAAGAGACCCAGTACTTC
>TRBV6-1|NA|TRBJ1-5|few
CASSESGHSGQPQHF
TGTGCCAGCAGTGAAAGCGGGCACAGTGGACAGCCCCAGCATTTT
>TRBV5-5|TRBD2|TRBJ2-7|many
CASSLTSGSSEQYF
TGTGCCAGCAGCTTGACTAGCGGGAGTTCCGAGCAGTACTTC
>TRBV20-1|NA|TRBJ1-1|many
CSAREIGVSEAFF
TGCAGTGCTAGAGAGATTGGGGTGTCTGAAGCTTTCTTT
>TRBV7-3|NA|TRBJ2-1|many
CASSLTIGVYNEQFF
TGTGCCAGCAGCTTAACTATAGGGGTATACAATGAGCAGTTCTTC
>TRBV6-9|NA|TRBJ1-6|few
CASSYPDSPLHF
TGTGCCAGCAGTTACCCGGATTCACCCCTCCACTTT
>TRBV6-2/TRBV6-3|NA|TRBJ2-2|many
CASSFGSNTGELFF
TGTGCCAGCAGTTTTGGCTCGAACACCGGGGAGCTGTTTTTT
>TRBV19|TRBD2|TRBJ2-1|NA
CASIPPGGGRSYNEQFF
TGTGCCAGTATACCCCCAGGCGGCGGGAGGTCCTACAATGAGCAGTTCTTC
>TRBV14|TRBD1|TRBJ1-1|many
CASSQVPWGTGQTEAFF
TGTGCCAGCAGCCAAGTCCCTTGGGGGACAGGGCAAACTGAAGCTTTCTTT
>TRBV5-4|TRBD1|TRBJ1-5|NA
CASSLGGQGNQPQHF
TGTGCCAGCAGCTTGGGGGGACAGGGAAATCAGCCCCAGCATTTT
>TRBV28|TRBD2|TRBJ2-7|many
CASSLNSGRSPYEQYF
TGTGCCAGCAGTCTAAATAGCGGGAGAAGTCCCTACGAGCAGTACTTC
>TRBV29-1|TRBD1|TRBJ1-2|many
CSAGDRSDYGYTF
TGCAGCGCCGGGGACAGGTCGGACTATGGCTACACCTTC
>TRBV12-3/TRBV12-4|NA|TRBJ2-7|many
CASSLAPNTYEQYF
TGTGCCAGCAGTTTAGCACCGAACACCTACGAGCAGTACTTC
>TRBV6-2/TRBV6-3|NA|TRBJ2-3|many
CASSYRRTHTDTQYF
TGTGCCAGCAGTTACCGACGGACACACACAGATACGCAGTATTTT
>TRBV11-2|NA|TRBJ2-7|many
CASSSRLEAAYEQYF
TGTGCCAGCAGCTCCAGACTAGAGGCGGCCTACGAGCAGTACTTC
>TRBV4-1|TRBD2|TRBJ2-1|NA
CASSQGRMGRAGDEQFF
TGCGCCAGCAGCCAAGGTCGGATGGGCAGGGCGGGGGATGAGCAGTTCTTC